This is a list of T cell receptor beta chains from one sample in a study of blood T cell repertoires in COVID-19. Only in-frame clones appear in the TCRdb table, and some are missing; sequencing was by immunoSEQ multiplex PCR. The table lists over 200,000 clones, approximately 90% of them singletons. Sequencing was performed on PBMCs or T cells enriched from blood (not recorded which). These receptors were obtained from a man aged 25 to 40 who had recovered from COVID-19. CDR3s include the opening cysteine and the closing phenylalanine or tryptophan. A D gene is named only where the DNA matches it firmly. Part of the rows lack a size; the others show once, few, many or a class for expanded clones.

>NA|NA|TRBJ1-1|TRBV5-1
CASSPMAPNTEAFF
TGCGCCAGCAGCCCAATGGCCCCGAACACTGAAGCTTTCTTT
>NA|NA|TRBJ1-5|TRBV6-2/TRBV6-3
CASSYSKGGSNQPQHF
TGTGCCAGCAGTTACTCGAAGGGGGGGAGCAATCAGCCCCAGCATTTT
>NA|NA|TRBJ1-1|TRBV4-1
CASSQGSHPNTEAFF
TGCGCCAGCAGCCAAGGCTCACACCCGAACACTGAAGCTTTCTTT
>NA|TRBD2|TRBJ2-1|TRBV10-1
CASGTGTRGVDEQFF
TGCGCCAGCGGAACCGGGACTAGGGGTGTCGATGAGCAGTTCTTC
>NA|TRBD1|TRBJ1-1|TRBV28
CASSLRGQGNTAEAFF
TGTGCCAGCAGTTTGAGGGGGCAGGGGAATACTGCTGAAGCTTTCTTT
>NA|NA|TRBJ2-7|TRBV5-1
CASSFRDTAYEQYF
TGCGCCAGCAGCTTCCGGGACACAGCCTACGAGCAGTACTTC
>NA|NA|TRBJ2-2|TRBV7-2
CASSSGSGPGELFF
TGTGCCAGCAGCTCGGGATCAGGACCGGGGGAGCTGTTTTTT
>once|NA|TRBJ2-1|TRBV6-4
CASSVGIGGEQFF
TGTGCCAGCAGTGTCGGGATAGGGGGTGAGCAGTTCTTC
>once|TRBD1|TRBJ2-3|TRBV7-8
CASSPETGVGSDTQYF
TGTGCCAGCAGCCCGGAGACAGGGGTTGGATCAGATACGCAGTATTTT
>NA|TRBD2|TRBJ2-3|TRBV6-2/TRBV6-3
CASSRAGGMDTQYF
TGTGCCAGCAGCCGAGCGGGGGGGATGGATACGCAGTATTTT
>NA|TRBD2|TRBJ2-2|TRBV5-4
CASSLERGDTGELFF
TGTGCCAGCAGCTTGGAGCGGGGAGACACCGGGGAGCTGTTTTTT
>NA|NA|TRBJ1-5|TRBV3-1/TRBV3-2
CASSQRNRENQPQHF
TGTGCCAGCAGCCAAAGGAACAGGGAGAATCAGCCCCAGCATTTT
>NA|NA|TRBJ1-4|TRBV18
CASSPGEYEKLFF
TGTGCCAGCTCACCAGGGGAGTATGAAAAACTGTTTTTT
>NA|TRBD1|TRBJ1-1|TRBV19
CASRTILQGARKTGTEAFF
TGTGCCAGTAGGACTATCTTACAGGGGGCGCGTAAGACGGGCACTGAAGCTTTCTTT
>NA|NA|TRBJ2-7|TRBV5-1
CASSGGDRYEQYF
TGCGCCAGCAGCGGCGGGGATCGCTACGAGCAGTACTTC
>once|TRBD1|TRBJ1-6|TRBV28
CASSWTGDIFNSPLHF
TGTGCCAGCAGTTGGACAGGCGACATTTTTAATTCACCCCTCCACTTT
>NA|NA|TRBJ1-6|TRBV3-1/TRBV3-2
CASSPPGRSAPLHF
TGTGCCAGCAGCCCTCCGGGGAGATCGGCACCCCTCCACTTT
>NA|TRBD1|TRBJ1-6|TRBV5-1
CASSADRGSSNSPLHF
TGCGCCAGCAGCGCGGACAGGGGGTCCTCAAATTCACCCCTCCACTTT
>NA|NA|TRBJ1-2|TRBV5-6
CASSPGSNYGYTF
TGTGCCAGCAGTCCCGGTTCCAACTATGGCTACACCTTC
>few|TRBD2|TRBJ2-1|TRBV4-3
CASSQDWASGLNEQFF
TGCGCCAGCAGCCAAGATTGGGCTAGCGGTCTCAATGAGCAGTTCTTC
>NA|NA|TRBJ2-7|TRBV7-6
CATLQKVAGSYEQYF
TGTGCCACCCTCCAGAAAGTGGCAGGCTCCTACGAGCAGTACTTC
>once|NA|TRBJ1-4|TRBV18
CASSSRTDTNEKLFF
TGTGCCAGCTCATCGCGGACAGATACTAATGAAAAACTGTTTTTT
>NA|TRBD1|TRBJ1-2|TRBV6-5
CASSGQAWGYTF
TGTGCCAGCAGCGGACAGGCGTGGGGCTACACCTTC
>NA|NA|TRBJ2-7|TRBV5-1
CASSFDRTLYEQYF
TGCGCCAGCAGCTTCGACAGAACTCTCTACGAGCAGTACTTC
>NA|NA|TRBJ2-2|TRBV5-1
CASSLADMSNTGELFF
TGCGCCAGCAGCTTGGCGGACATGTCGAACACCGGGGAGCTGTTTTTT
>NA|TRBD1|TRBJ1-1|TRBV4-1
CASSPRAGGMNTEAFF
TGCGCCAGCAGCCCACGGGCAGGGGGCATGAACACTGAAGCTTTCTTT
>NA|NA|TRBJ1-5|TRBV18
CASSHMEGLRPNSNQPQHF
TGTGCCAGCTCCCACATGGAGGGGCTTAGACCCAATAGCAATCAGCCCCAGCATTTT
>NA|TRBD1|TRBJ1-1|TRBV9
CASSVADGRGYGNTEAFF
TGTGCCAGCAGCGTAGCTGATGGCAGGGGGTATGGGAACACTGAAGCTTTCTTT
>NA|TRBD2|TRBJ2-5|TRBV2
CARHIAGRQETQYF
TGTGCCAGACACATAGCGGGGCGCCAAGAGACCCAGTACTTC
>NA|TRBD2|TRBJ2-6|TRBV4-2
CASSPASGGASGANVLTF
TGTGCCAGCAGCCCCGCCAGCGGGGGGGCCTCAGGGGCCAACGTCCTGACTTTC
>NA|NA|TRBJ2-1|TRBV28
CASSYRGDNEQFF
TGTGCCAGCAGCTATAGGGGCGACAATGAGCAGTTCTTC
>NA|TRBD1|TRBJ2-3|TRBV4-2
CASSRAGTDTDTQYF
TGTGCCAGCAGCCGGGCCGGGACAGACACAGATACGCAGTATTTT
>NA|NA|TRBJ2-7|TRBV5-6
CASSLRGYEQYF
TGTGCCAGCAGCCTGAGGGGGTACGAGCAGTACTTC
>NA|NA|TRBJ2-6|TRBV7-9
CASSQQTPSRSGANVLTF
TGTGCCAGCAGCCAACAAACCCCCTCTCGCTCTGGGGCCAACGTCCTGACTTTC
>NA|NA|TRBJ1-5|TRBV6-5
CASGSFGDQPQHF
TGTGCCAGCGGTAGTTTCGGGGATCAGCCCCAGCATTTT
>NA|TRBD1|TRBJ1-1|TRBV19
CASSIDLRTGRAFF
TGTGCCAGTAGTATAGATCTGAGGACAGGGAGAGCTTTCTTT
>NA|TRBD2|TRBJ2-1|TRBV15
CATSSAGRGGGLSSYNEQFF
TGTGCCACCAGCAGTGCCGGTCGGGGCGGGGGGCTTAGCTCCTACAATGAGCAGTTCTTC
>NA|NA|TRBJ2-7|TRBV7-8
CASSFTRVEQYF
TGTGCCAGCAGCTTTACCAGGGTCGAGCAGTACTTC
>few|NA|TRBJ2-7|TRBV5-5
CASSWRTGLLDYEQYF
TGTGCCAGCAGCTGGAGGACAGGACTATTGGACTACGAGCAGTACTTC
>NA|NA|TRBJ2-7|TRBV28
CASSPPRGWTYEQYF
TGTGCCAGCAGTCCCCCTCGGGGGTGGACCTACGAGCAGTACTTC
>NA|TRBD2|TRBJ2-7|TRBV11-3
CASSLASGLSYEQYF
TGTGCCAGCAGCTTAGCTAGCGGCCTTTCCTACGAGCAGTACTTC
>NA|NA|TRBJ1-1|TRBV5-1
CASSGGRDTEAFF
TGCGCCAGCAGCGGCGGGAGGGACACTGAAGCTTTCTTT
>once|TRBD1|TRBJ1-2|TRBV7-9
CASSPKDRDYGYTF
TGTGCCAGCAGCCCGAAAGACAGGGATTATGGCTACACCTTC
>NA|NA|TRBJ2-1|TRBV18
CASSPLLLQGGDEQFF
TGTGCCAGCTCACCTCTACTATTACAGGGAGGGGATGAGCAGTTCTTC
>once|NA|TRBJ1-2|TRBV5-4
CASSSQGANYGYTF
TGTGCCAGCAGCTCACAGGGAGCTAACTATGGCTACACCTTC
>NA|TRBD2|TRBJ2-1|TRBV9
CASSVGSGGAKYNEQFF
TGTGCCAGCAGCGTAGGTAGCGGGGGGGCCAAATACAATGAGCAGTTCTTC
>NA|NA|TRBJ2-1|TRBV9
CASSVEGARGNEQFF
TGTGCCAGCAGCGTAGAAGGGGCAAGGGGGAATGAGCAGTTCTTC
>NA|NA|TRBJ2-7|TRBV25-1
CASSESVAPIEGEQYF
TGTGCCAGCAGTGAATCGGTAGCCCCGATAGAGGGCGAGCAGTACTTC
>NA|NA|TRBJ1-4|TRBV5-1
CASSQGDTLVQKKLFF
TGCGCCAGCAGCCAAGGGGACACCCTCGTTCAGAAAAAACTGTTTTTT
>NA|NA|TRBJ1-1|TRBV30
CASRLNTEAFF
TGTGCCTCCCGGTTGAACACTGAAGCTTTCTTT
>NA|NA|TRBJ1-2|TRBV7-8
CASSSGGQGGYTF
TGTGCCAGCAGCTCGGGCGGCCAGGGTGGCTACACCTTC
>NA|NA|TRBJ1-2|TRBV3-1/TRBV3-2
CASSLTTGHYGYTF
TGTGCCAGCAGTCTTACCACAGGGCACTATGGCTACACCTTC